This paragraph reports one T cell receptor (beta chain). Its specificity is unknown. The data derive from a study of shared clonotypes between healthy human individuals. Whole-study context: CD4 naive and memory got three plates each, CD8 naive two, CD8 memory one. General study results and limits: Naive subsets generally exceeded memory subsets in estimated richness. In a handful of donors, about 5% of naive CD4 clonotypes appeared in common.

CDR3 length: 15 amino acids. Per germline, CDR1 MDHEN and CDR2 SYDVKM. Unmatched junction bases numbered 4, after V lost 2 bases and J lost 1 base. Assay: immunoSEQ multiplex PCR; the TCRdb copy retains only in-frame clones and omits some. The sample includes approximately 400,000 clones, approximately 96% of them seen just once. The chain employs TRBV28 and TRBJ1-1, with 7 bases matching TRBD1. The sequenced sample consisted of memory CD8+ T cells sorted from blood. Subset indicated: CD45RO+ cells pooled with CCR7-negative TemRA cells. The source of this sequence is a man aged 25-45 years in good health. The CDR3 nucleotides read TGTGCCAGCAGTTTAACAGGGGCGAGGAACACTGAAGCTTTCTTT. This sequence encodes CASSLTGARNTEAFF. The full variable domain, its missing parts supplied by reference TRBV28 and TRBJ1-1, is DVKVTQSSRYLVKRTGEKVFLECVQDMDHENMFWYRQDPGLGLRLIYFSYDVKMKEKGDIPEGYSVSREKKERFSLILESASTNQTSMYLCASSLTGARNTEAFFGQGTRLTVV.